The sequence of this T cell receptor (beta chain) was determined in a study of CD8 T cells in Susac syndrome. The RNA, about 0.45 to 1 ug, was put through reverse transcription using random hexamers. TCRdb ran MiXCR on the immunoSEQ multiplex PCR reads and lists one entry per CDR3 protein. The repertoire consists of some 160,000 distinct CDR3 sequences, with about 91% occurring once and the leading ten covering more than 0.07%. Deletions cut 4 bases from V and 9 bases from J, with 10 bases between. The CDR3 is made up of 12 amino acids. Germline V gene data show CDR1 as LGHDT and CDR2 as YNNKEL (reference sequence). Negative magnetic isolation gave CD8+ and CD4+ cells; FACS enriched CD8+ TEMRA.

The TCR sequence derives from a human donor in good health. The chain links TRBV3-1 to TRBJ2-1; D is perhaps TRBD1 (6 bases). The sequenced sample consisted of CD4+ T cells from PBMCs. CDR3 coding DNA: TGTGCCAGCAGCCCAGCAGGGGTTGAGCAGTTCTTC. Its translation: CASSPAGVEQFF.